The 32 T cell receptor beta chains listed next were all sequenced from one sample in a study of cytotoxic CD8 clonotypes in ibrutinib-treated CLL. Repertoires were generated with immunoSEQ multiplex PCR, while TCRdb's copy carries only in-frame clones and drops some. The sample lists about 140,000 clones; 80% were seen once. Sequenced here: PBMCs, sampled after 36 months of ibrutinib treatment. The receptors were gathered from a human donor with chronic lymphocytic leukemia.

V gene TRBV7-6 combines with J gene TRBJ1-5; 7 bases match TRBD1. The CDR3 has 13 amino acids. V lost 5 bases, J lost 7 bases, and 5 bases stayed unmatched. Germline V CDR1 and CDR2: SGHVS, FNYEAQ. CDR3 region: CASSLTGEQPQHF. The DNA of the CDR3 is TGTGCCAGCAGCCTAACAGGGGAACAGCCCCAGCATTTT.

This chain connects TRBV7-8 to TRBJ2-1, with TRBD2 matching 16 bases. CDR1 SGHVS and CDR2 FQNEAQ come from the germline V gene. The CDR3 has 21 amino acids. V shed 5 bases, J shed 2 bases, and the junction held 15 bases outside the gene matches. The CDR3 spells CASSPLPPGLAGGRTYNEQFF. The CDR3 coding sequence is TGTGCCAGCAGCCCGCTCCCTCCGGGACTAGCGGGAGGGCGAACCTACAATGAGCAGTTCTTC.

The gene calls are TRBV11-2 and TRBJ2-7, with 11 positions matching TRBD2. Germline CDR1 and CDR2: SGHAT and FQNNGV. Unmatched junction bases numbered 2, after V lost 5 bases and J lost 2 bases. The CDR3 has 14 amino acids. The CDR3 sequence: CASSMTSGTYEQYF. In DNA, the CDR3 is TGTGCCAGCAGCATGACTAGCGGGACCTACGAGCAGTACTTC.

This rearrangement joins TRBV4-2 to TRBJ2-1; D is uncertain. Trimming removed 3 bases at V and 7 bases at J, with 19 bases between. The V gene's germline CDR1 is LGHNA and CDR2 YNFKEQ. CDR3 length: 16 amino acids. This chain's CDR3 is CASSQQQKIPSNEQFF. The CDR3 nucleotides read TGTGCCAGCAGCCAGCAGCAAAAGATCCCTTCGAATGAGCAGTTCTTC.

In DNA form, the CDR3 reads TGCGCCAGCAGACCTGCAACTAATGAAAAACTGTTTTTT. Translating gives CASRPATNEKLFF. The chain joins TRBV5-1 to TRBJ1-4, with D hard to call. CDR1 and CDR2 from the germline V gene are SGHRS and YFSETQ. The CDR3 is made up of 13 amino acids. V lost 5 bases and J lost 0, with 5 bases in between.

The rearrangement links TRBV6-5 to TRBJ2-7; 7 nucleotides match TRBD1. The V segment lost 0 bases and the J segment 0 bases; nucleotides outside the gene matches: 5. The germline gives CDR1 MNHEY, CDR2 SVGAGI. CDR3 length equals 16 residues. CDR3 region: CASSYSTSGGSYEQYF. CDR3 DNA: TGTGCCAGCAGTTACTCGACGTCAGGGGGCTCCTACGAGCAGTACTTC.

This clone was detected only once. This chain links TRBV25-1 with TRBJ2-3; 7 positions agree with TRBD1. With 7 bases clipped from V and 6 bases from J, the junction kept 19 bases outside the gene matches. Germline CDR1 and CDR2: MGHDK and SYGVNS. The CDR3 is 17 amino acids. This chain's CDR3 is CASTPKSTGQEVDTQYF. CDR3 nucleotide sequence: TGTGCCAGCACCCCTAAGTCCACCGGACAGGAGGTTGATACGCAGTATTTT.

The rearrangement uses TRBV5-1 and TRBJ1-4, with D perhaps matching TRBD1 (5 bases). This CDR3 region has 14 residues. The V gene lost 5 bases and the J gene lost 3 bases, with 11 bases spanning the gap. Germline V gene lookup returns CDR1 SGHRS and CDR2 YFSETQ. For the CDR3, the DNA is TGCGCCAGCAGTCTCGGGGCGTCTAATGAAAAACTGTTTTTT. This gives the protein CASSLGASNEKLFF.

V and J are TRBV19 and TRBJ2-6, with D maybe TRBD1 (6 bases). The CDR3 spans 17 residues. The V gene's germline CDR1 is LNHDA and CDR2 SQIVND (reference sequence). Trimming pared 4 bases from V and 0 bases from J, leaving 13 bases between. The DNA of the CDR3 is TGTGCCAGTAGTACCATACAGGGCCGCTCTGGGGCCAACGTCCTGACTTTC. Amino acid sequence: CASSTIQGRSGANVLTF.

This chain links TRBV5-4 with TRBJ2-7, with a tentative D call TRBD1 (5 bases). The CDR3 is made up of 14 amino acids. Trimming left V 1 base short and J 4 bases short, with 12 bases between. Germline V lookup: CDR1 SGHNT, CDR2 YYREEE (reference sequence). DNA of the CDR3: TGTGCCAGCAGCTTGTTTGACAGTACGTACGAGCAGTACTTC. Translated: CASSLFDSTYEQYF.

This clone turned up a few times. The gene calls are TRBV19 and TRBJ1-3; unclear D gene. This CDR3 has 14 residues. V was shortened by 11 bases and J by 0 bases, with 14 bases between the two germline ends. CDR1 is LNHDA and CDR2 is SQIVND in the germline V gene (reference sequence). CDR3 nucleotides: TGTGCCGGATCAAGGACTGGCTCTGGAAACACCATATATTTT. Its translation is CAGSRTGSGNTIYF.

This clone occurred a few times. CDR3 sequence (DNA): TGTGCCAGCAGCTTTGATCAAGGGGGAAGAGCTTTCTTT. This gives the protein CASSFDQGGRAFF. This rearrangement joins TRBV6-5 to TRBJ1-1; D perhaps matches TRBD1 (6 bases). The length of the CDR3 is 13 residues. With 6 bases removed from V and 10 bases from J, the gap between germline ends came to 18 bases. Germline loops: CDR1 MNHEY, CDR2 SVGAGI.

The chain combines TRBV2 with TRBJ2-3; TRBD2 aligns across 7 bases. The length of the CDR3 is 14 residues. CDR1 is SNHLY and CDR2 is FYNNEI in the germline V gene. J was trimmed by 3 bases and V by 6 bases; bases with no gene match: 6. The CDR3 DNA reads TGTGCCAGCAGGGAGCGGGAAGGAACAGATACGCAGTATTTT. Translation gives CASREREGTDTQYF. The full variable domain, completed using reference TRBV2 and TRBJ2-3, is EPEVTQTPSHQVTQMGQEVILRCVPISNHLYFYWYRQILGQKVEFLVSFYNNEISEKSEIFDDQFSVERPDGSNFTLKIRSTKLEDSAMYFCASREREGTDTQYFGPGTRLTVL.

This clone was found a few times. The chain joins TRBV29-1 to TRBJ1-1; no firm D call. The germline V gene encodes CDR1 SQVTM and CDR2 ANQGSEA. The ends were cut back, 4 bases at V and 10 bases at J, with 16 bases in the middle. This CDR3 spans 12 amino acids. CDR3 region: CSVGEAVSGAFF. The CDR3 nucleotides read TGCAGCGTTGGGGAGGCGGTAAGTGGAGCTTTCTTT.

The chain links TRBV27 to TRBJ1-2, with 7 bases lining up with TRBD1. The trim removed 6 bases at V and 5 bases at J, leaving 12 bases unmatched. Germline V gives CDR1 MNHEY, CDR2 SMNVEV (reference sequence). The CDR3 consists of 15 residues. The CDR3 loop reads CASSTDRPGAYGYTF. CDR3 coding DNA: TGTGCCAGCAGCACGGACAGGCCGGGGGCTTATGGCTACACCTTC.

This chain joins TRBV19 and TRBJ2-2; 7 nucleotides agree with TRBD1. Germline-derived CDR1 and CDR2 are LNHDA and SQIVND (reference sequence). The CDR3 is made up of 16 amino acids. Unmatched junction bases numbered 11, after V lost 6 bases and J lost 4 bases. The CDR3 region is CASRGPRQGITGELFF. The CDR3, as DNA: TGTGCCAGTAGGGGTCCGAGACAGGGTATCACCGGGGAGCTGTTTTTT.

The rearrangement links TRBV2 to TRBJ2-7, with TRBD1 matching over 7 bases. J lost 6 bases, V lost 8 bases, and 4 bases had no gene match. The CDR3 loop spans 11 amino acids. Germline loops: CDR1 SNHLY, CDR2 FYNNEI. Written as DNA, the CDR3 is TGTGCCAGCTCGACAGGGTTCGAGCAGTACTTC. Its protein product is CASSTGFEQYF.

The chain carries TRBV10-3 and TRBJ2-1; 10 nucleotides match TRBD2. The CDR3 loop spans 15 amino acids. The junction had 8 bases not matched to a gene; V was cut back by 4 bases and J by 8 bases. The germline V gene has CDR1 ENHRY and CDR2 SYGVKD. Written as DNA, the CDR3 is TGTGCCATCAGTGTTGGCCTAGCGGGAGTCGATGAGCAGTTCTTC. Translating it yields CAISVGLAGVDEQFF.

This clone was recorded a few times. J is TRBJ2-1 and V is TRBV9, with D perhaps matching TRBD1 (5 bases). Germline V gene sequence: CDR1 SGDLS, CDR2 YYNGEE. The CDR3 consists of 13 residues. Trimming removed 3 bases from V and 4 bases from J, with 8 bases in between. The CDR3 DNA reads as TGTGCCAGCAGCGCGGACATTTACAATGAGCAGTTCTTC. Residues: CASSADIYNEQFF.

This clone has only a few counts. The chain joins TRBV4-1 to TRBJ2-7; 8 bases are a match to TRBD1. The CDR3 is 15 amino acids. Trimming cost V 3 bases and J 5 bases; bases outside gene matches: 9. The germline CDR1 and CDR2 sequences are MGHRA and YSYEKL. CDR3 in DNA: TGCGCCAGCAGCCACCTGGCGGACAGGGAGGACGAGCAGTACTTC. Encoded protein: CASSHLADREDEQYF.

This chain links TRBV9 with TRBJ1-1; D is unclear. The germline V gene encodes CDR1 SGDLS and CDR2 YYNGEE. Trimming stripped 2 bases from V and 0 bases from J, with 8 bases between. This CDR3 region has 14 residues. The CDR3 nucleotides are TGTGCCAGCAGCGTTGGACCCCTGAACACTGAAGCTTTCTTT. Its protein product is CASSVGPLNTEAFF.

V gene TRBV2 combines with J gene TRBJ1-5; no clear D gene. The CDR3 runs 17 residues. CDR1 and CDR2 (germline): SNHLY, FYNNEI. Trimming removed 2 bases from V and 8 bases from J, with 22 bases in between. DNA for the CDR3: TGTGCCAGCAGTGAACGGCCAGGATTCGGAATCGGAGAGCCCCAGCATTTT. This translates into CASSERPGFGIGEPQHF.

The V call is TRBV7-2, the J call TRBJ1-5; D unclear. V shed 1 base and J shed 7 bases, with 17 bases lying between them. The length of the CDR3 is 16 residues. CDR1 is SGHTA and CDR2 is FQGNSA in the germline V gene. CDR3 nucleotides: TGTGCCAGCAGCTTAGGAGCACAACCCGGCCGGCAGCCCCAGCATTTT. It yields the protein CASSLGAQPGRQPQHF.

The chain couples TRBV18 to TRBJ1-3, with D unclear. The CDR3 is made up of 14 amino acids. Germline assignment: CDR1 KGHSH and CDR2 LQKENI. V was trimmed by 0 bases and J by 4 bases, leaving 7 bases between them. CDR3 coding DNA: TGTGCCAGCTCACCACCGAGGGTCGGAAACACCATATATTTT. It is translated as CASSPPRVGNTIYF.

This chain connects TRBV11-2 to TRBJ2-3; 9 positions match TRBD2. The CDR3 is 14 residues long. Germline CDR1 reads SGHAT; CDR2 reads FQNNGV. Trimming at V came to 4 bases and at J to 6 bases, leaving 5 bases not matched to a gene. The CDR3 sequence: CASSSLAGYDTQYF. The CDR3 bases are TGTGCCAGCAGCTCGCTAGCGGGGTATGATACGCAGTATTTT.

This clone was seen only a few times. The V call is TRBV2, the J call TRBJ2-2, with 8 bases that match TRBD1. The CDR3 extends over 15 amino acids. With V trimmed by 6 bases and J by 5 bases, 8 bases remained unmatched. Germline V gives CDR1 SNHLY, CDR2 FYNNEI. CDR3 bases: TGTGCCAGCAGCGTTCGGACAGGGCAAACCGGGGAGCTGTTTTTT. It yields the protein CASSVRTGQTGELFF.

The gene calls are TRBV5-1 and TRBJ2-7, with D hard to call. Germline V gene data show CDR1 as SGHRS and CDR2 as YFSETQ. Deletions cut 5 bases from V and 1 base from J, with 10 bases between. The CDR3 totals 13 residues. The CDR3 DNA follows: TGCGCCAGCAGATCTGACTCTTCCTACGAGCAGTACTTC. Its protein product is CASRSDSSYEQYF.

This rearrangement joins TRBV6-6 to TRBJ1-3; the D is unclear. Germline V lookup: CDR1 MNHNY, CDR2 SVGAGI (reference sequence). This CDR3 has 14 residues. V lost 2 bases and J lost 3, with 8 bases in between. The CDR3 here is CASSYLGSGNTIYF. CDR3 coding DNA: TGTGCCAGCAGTTACCTGGGTAGTGGAAACACCATATATTTT.

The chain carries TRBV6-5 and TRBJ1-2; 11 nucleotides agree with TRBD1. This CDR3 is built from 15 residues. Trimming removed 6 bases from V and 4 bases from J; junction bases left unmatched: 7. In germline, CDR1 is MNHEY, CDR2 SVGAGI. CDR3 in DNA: TGTGCCAGCAGAAGGACAGGGGGCTCGAGCTATGGCTACACCTTC. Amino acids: CASRRTGGSSYGYTF.

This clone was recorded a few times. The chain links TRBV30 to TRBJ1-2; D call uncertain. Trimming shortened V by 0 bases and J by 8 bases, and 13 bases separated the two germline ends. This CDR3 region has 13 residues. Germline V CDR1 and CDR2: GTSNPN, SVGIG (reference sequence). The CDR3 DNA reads TGTGCCTGGAGTGTACTCGGAGGAGTGGGCTACACCTTC. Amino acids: CAWSVLGGVGYTF.

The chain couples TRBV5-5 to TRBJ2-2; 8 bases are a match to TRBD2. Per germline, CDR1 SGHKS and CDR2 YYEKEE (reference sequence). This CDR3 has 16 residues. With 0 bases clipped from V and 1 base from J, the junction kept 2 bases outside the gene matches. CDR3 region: CASSLGLAGNTGELFF. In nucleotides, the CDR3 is TGTGCCAGCAGCTTGGGGCTAGCGGGGAACACCGGGGAGCTGTTTTTT. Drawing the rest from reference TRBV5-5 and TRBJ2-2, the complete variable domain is DAGVTQSPTHLIKTRGQQVTLRCSPISGHKSVSWYQQVLGQGPQFIFQYYEKEERGRGNFPDRFSARQFPNYSSELNVNALLLGDSALYLCASSLGLAGNTGELFFGEGSRLTVL.

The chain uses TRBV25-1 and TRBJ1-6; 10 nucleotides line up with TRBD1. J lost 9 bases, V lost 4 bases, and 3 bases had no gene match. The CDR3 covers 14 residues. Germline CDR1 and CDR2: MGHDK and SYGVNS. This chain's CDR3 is CASSGDRGSSPLHF. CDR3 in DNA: TGTGCCAGCAGTGGGGACAGGGGTAGTTCACCCCTCCACTTT.